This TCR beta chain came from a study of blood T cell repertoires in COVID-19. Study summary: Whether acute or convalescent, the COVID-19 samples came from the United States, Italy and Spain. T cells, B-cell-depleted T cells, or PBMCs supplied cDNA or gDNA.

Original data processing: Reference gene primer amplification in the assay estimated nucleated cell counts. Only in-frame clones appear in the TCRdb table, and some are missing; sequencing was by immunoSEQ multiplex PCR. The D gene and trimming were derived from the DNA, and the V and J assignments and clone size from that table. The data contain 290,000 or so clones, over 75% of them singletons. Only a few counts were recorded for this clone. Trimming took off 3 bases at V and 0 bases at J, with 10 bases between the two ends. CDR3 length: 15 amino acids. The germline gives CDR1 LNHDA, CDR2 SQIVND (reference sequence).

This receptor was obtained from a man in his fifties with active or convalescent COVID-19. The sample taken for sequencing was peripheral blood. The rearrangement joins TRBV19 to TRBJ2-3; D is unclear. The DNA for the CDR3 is TGTGCCAGTAGTATTCGAGATACTAGCACAGATACGCAGTATTTT. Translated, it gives CASSIRDTSTDTQYF.